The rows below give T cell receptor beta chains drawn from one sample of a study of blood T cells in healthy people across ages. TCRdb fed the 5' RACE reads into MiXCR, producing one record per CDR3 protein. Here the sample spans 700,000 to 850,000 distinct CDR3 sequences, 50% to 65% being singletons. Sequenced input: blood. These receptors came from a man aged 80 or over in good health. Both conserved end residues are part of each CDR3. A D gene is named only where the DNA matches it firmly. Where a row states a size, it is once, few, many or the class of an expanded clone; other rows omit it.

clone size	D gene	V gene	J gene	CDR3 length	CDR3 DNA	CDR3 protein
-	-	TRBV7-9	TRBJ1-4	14	TGTGCCAGCAGCCGCGGGACTTCTAATGAAAAACTGTTTTTT	CASSRGTSNEKLFF
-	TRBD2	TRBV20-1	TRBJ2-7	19	TGCAGTGCTAGAGATCCGCGACTAGCGGGACAAAGTCCCTACAATGAGCAGTACTTC	CSARDPRLAGQSPYNEQYF
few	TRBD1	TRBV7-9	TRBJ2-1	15	TGTGCCAGCAGCTCCTTCGGGACAGGAGGGAATGAGCAGTTCTTC	CASSSFGTGGNEQFF
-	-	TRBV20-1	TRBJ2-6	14	TGCAGTGCTCCTAGGGAGCCCGGGGCCAACGTCCTGACTTTC	CSAPREPGANVLTF
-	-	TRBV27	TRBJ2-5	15	TGTGCCAGCGGATCTAGCGTCCCTGGGCAAGAGACCCAGTACTTC	CASGSSVPGQETQYF
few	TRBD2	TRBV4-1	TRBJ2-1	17	TGCGCCAGCAGCCACTCCCTCGGGACTAGCGGGTACAATGAGCAGTTCTTC	CASSHSLGTSGYNEQFF
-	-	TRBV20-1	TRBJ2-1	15	TGCAGTCCAGGGGCTAGCGATAACTCCTACAATGAGCAGTTCTTC	CSPGASDNSYNEQFF
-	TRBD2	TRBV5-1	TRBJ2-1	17	TGCGCCAGCAGCTTGGGGCTAGCGGGAGGGCCCCTCAATGAGCAGTTCTTC	CASSLGLAGGPLNEQFF
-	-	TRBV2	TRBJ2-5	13	TGTGCCAGCAGTGCGAACACCCAAGAGACCCAGTACTTC	CASSANTQETQYF
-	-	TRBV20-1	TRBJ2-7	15	TGCAGTGCTAGAGTTGGAGGGGGAGGCTCCTACGAGCAGTACTTC	CSARVGGGGSYEQYF